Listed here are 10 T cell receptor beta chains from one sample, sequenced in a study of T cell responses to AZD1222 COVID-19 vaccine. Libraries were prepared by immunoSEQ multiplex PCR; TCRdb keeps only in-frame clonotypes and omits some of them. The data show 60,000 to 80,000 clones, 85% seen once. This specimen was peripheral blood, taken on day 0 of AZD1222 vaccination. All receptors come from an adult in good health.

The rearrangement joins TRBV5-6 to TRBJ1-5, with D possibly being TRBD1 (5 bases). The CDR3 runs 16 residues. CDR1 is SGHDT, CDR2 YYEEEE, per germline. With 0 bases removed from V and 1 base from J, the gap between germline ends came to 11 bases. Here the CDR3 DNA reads TGTGCCAGCAGCTTGGCCGGGGGAGGGAGCAATCAGCCCCAGCATTTT. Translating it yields CASSLAGGGSNQPQHF.

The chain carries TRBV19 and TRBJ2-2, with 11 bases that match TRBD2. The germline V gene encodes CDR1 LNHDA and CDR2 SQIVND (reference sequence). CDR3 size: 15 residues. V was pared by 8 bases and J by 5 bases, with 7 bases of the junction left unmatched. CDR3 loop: CASSRLAGMTGELFF. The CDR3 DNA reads TGTGCCAGTTCAAGACTAGCGGGGATGACCGGGGAGCTGTTTTTT.

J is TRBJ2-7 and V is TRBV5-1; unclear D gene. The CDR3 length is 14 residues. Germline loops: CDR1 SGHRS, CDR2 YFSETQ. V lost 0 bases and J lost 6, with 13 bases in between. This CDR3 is CASSLAGEVGEQYF. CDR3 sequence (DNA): TGCGCCAGCAGCTTGGCGGGCGAAGTCGGCGAGCAGTACTTC.

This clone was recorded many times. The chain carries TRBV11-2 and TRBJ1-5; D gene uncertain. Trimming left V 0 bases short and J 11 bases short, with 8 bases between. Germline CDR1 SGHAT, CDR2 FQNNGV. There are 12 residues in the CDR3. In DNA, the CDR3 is TGTGCCAGCAGCTTAGAGGTTGAGGCCCAGCATTTT. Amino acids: CASSLEVEAQHF.

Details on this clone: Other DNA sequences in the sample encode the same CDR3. The CDR3 protein is CASRRDSSYEQYF. The CDR3 DNA reads as TGTGCCAGCAGACGGGACAGCTCCTACGAGCAGTACTTC. The V and J genes are TRBV6-6 and TRBJ2-7; 7 bases fit TRBD1. The CDR3 contains 13 residues. The V gene's germline CDR1 is MNHNY and CDR2 SVGAGI (reference sequence). J was trimmed by 0 bases and V by 6 bases; bases with no gene match: 2.

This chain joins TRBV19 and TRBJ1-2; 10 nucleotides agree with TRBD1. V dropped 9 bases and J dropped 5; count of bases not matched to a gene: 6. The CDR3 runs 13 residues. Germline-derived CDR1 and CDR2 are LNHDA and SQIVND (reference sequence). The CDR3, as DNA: TGTGCCAGCGGGACAGGGGATAATTATGGCTACACCTTC. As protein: CASGTGDNYGYTF.

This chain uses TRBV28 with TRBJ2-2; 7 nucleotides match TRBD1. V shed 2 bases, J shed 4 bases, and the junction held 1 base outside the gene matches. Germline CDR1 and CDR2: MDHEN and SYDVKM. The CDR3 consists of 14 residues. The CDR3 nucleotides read TGTGCCAGCAGTTTAACAGGGGTCACCGGGGAGCTGTTTTTT. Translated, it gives CASSLTGVTGELFF.

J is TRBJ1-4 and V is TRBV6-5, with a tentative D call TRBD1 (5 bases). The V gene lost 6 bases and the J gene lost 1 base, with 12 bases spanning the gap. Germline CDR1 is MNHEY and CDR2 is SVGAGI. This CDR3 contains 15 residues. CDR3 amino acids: CASSVMGGTNEKLFF. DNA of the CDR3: TGTGCCAGCAGCGTGATGGGGGGAACTAATGAAAAACTGTTTTTT.

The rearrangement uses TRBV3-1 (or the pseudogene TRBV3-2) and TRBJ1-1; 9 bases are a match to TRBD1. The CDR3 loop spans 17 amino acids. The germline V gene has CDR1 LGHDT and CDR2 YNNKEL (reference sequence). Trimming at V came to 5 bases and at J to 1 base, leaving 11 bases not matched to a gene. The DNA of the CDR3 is TGTGCCAGCAGCAGGATCACAGGGGGCGCCGGGAACACTGAAGCTTTCTTT. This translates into CASSRITGGAGNTEAFF.

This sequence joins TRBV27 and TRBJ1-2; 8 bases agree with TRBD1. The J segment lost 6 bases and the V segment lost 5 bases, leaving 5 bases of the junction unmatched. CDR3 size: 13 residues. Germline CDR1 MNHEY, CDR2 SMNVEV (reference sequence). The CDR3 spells CASSQTGVHGYTF. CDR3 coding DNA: TGTGCCAGCAGTCAGACAGGGGTACATGGCTACACCTTC.